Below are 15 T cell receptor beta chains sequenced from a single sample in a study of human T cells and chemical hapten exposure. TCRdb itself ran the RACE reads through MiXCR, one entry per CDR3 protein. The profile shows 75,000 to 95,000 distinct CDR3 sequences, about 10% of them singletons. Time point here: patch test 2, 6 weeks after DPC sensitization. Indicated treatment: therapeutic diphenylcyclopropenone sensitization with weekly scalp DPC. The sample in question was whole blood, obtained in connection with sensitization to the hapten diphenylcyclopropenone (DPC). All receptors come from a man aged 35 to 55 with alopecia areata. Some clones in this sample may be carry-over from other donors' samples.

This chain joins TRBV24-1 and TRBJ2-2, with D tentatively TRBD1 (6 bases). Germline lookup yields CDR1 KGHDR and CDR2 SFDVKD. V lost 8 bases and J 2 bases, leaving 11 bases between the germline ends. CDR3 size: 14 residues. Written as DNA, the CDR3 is TGTGCCACCATGAAGGGGGAAAACACCGGGGAGCTGTTTTTT. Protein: CATMKGENTGELFF.

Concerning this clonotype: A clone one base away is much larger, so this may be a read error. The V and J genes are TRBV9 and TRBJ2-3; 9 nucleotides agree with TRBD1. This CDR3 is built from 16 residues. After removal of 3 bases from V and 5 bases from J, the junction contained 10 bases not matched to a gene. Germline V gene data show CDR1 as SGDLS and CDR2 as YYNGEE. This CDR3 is CASSGGQGSEEDTQYF. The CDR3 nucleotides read TGTGCCAGCAGCGGCGGACAGGGGTCCGAGGAAGATACGCAGTATTTT.

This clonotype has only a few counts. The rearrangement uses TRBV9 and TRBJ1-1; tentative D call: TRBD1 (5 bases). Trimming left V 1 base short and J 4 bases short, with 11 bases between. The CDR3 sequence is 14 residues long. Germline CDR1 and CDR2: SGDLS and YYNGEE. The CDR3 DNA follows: TGTGCCAGCAGCGTAAATCCGGGGGGCACTGAAGCTTTCTTT. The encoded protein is CASSVNPGGTEAFF.

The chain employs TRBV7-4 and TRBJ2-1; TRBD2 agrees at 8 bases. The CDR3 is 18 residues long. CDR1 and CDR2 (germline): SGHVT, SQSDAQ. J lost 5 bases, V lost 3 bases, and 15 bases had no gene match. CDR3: CASSFSERELTCHNEQFF. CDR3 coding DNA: TGTGCCAGCAGCTTCAGCGAGCGGGAGTTAACTTGCCACAATGAGCAGTTCTTC.

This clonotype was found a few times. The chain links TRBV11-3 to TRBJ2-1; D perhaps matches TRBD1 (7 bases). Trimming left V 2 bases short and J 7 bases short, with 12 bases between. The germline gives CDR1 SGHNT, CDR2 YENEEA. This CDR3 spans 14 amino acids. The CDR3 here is CASSLQGGENEQFF. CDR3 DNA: TGTGCCAGCAGCTTACAGGGGGGAGAGAATGAGCAGTTCTTC.

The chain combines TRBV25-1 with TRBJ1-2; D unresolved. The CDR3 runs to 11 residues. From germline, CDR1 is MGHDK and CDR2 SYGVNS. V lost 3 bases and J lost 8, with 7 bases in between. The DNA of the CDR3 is TGTGCCAGCAGTGAGGGCGAGGGCTACACCTTC. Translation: CASSEGEGYTF.

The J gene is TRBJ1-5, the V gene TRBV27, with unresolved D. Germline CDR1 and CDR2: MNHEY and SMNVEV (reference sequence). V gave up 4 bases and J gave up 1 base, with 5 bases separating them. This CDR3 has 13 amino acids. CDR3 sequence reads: CASSSQSNQPQHF. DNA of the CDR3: TGTGCCAGCAGTTCACAGAGCAATCAGCCCCAGCATTTT.

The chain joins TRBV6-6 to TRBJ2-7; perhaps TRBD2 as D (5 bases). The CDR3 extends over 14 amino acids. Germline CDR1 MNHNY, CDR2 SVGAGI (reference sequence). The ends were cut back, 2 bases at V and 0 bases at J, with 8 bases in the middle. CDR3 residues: CASSYRDFSYEQYV. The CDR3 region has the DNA TGTGCCAGCAGTTACCGGGATTTCTCCTACGAGCAGTACGTC.

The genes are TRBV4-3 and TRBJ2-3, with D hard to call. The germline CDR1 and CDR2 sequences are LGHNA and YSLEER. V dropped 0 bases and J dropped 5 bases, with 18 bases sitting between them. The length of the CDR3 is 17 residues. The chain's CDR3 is CASSQDAASESQDTQYF. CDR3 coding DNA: TGCGCCAGCAGCCAAGACGCAGCGTCAGAGAGTCAAGATACGCAGTATTTT.

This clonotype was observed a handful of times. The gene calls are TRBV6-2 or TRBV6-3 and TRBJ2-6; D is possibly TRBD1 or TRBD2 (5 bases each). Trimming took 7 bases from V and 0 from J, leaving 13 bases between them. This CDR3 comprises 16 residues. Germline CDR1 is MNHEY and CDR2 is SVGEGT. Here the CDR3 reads CASIPRGLSGANVLTF. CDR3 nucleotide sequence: TGTGCCAGCATTCCGAGGGGCCTCTCTGGGGCCAACGTCCTGACTTTC.

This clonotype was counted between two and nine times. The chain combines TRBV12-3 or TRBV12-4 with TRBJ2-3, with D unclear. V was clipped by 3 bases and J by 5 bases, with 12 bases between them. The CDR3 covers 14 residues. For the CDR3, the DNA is TGTGCCAGCAGTTTTGTCCGGAAGCAAGATACGCAGTATTTT. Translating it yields CASSFVRKQDTQYF.

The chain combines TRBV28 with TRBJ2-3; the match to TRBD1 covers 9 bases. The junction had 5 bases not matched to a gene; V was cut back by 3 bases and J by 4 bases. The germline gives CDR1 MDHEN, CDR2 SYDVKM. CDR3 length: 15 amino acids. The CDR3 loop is CASSFPDRGSDTQYF. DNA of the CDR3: TGTGCCAGCAGTTTCCCGGACAGGGGTTCAGATACGCAGTATTTT.

The CDR3, as DNA: TGTGCCAGCAGCCAGCGTCCAGGGGCGGTGGAAAAACTGTTTTTT. Its protein product is CASSQRPGAVEKLFF. The chain links TRBV14 to TRBJ1-4, with a possible D match to TRBD1 (6 bases). This CDR3 comprises 15 residues. Germline V gene sequence: CDR1 SGHDN, CDR2 FVKESK. V was pared by 3 bases and J by 8 bases, with 16 bases between.

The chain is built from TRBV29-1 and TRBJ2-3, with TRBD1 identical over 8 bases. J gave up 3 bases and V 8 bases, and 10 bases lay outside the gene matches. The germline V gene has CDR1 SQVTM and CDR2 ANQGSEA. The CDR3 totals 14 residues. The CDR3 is CSFPHRGTTDTQYF. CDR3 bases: TGCAGCTTCCCCCACAGGGGGACGACAGATACGCAGTATTTT.

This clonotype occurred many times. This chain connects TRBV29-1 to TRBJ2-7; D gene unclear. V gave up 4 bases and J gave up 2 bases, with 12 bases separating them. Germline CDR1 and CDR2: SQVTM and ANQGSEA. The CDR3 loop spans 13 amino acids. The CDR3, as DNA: TGCAGCGTTGGGAGTCAACTTGCCTACGAGCAGTACTTC. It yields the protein CSVGSQLAYEQYF.